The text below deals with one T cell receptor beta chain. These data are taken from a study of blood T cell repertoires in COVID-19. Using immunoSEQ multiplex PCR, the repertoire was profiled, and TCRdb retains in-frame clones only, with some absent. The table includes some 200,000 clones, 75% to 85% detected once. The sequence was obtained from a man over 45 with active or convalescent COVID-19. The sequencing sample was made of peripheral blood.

The CDR3 spells CASSLAPGTGGSAGYTF. CDR3 DNA sequence: TGCGCCAGCAGCTTGGCGCCCGGGACAGGGGGATCGGCTGGCTACACCTTC. The rearrangement uses TRBV5-1 and TRBJ1-2, with 11 bases that match TRBD1. V gave up 0 bases and J gave up 7 bases; unmatched junction bases: 11. The germline gives CDR1 SGHRS, CDR2 YFSETQ. The CDR3 has 17 amino acids.